The 23 T cell receptor beta chains below all came from one sample that was sequenced in a study of neoadjuvant anti-PD-1 for oral cavity cancer. Time point defined: after neoadjuvant nivolumab, at surgical resection. Produced via immunoSEQ multiplex PCR; TCRdb's table is partial and in-frame only. Here the sample spans 55,000 to 80,000 clones, roughly 90% being singletons. This material consisted of PBMCs, taken after nivolumab (anti-PD-1) treatment. Every receptor here comes from a person aged 40 to 85 with oral cavity squamous cell carcinoma.

CDR3 loop: CASSPGQSNGYTF. In nucleotides, the CDR3 is TGTGCCAGCAGCCCGGGACAGTCGAATGGCTACACCTTC. The chain has TRBV2 and TRBJ1-2, with 7 nucleotides matching TRBD1. V lost 6 bases to trimming and J lost 6 bases; unmatched junction nucleotides: 7. Germline V gene sequence: CDR1 SNHLY, CDR2 FYNNEI. The CDR3 is 13 amino acids.

This chain connects TRBV29-1 to TRBJ2-1; 8 bases agree with TRBD2. Germline CDR1 reads SQVTM; CDR2 reads ANQGSEA. This CDR3 comprises 15 residues. The ends lost 7 bases at V and 8 bases at J; junction bases unmatched: 16. The CDR3, as DNA: TGCAGCGCCGCCGGGGGGGGAGGTGTTTTGGATGAGCAGTTCTTC. Translated, it gives CSAAGGGGVLDEQFF.

This clone appeared once. V gene TRBV19 combines with J gene TRBJ1-2; 8 bases fit TRBD1. V lost 8 bases to trimming and J lost 3 bases; unmatched junction nucleotides: 8. This CDR3 comprises 14 residues. Germline V CDR1 and CDR2: LNHDA, SQIVND (reference sequence). The CDR3 region is CASFETGAYYGYTF. Written as DNA, the CDR3 is TGTGCCAGTTTCGAGACAGGGGCGTACTATGGCTACACCTTC.

J is TRBJ2-3 and V is TRBV29-1; no definite D call. Germline values: CDR1 SQVTM, CDR2 ANQGSEA. Between the trimmed V and J ends, which lost 3 bases and 2 bases, there was a span of 6 bases. This CDR3 has 12 residues. The CDR3 DNA reads TGCAGCGTTGACCAGAACACAGATACGCAGTATTTT. Residues: CSVDQNTDTQYF.

The chain is built from TRBV5-4 and TRBJ2-7, with 10 bases lining up with TRBD1. The V and J ends lost 4 bases and 2 bases, in that order; junction bases with no gene match: 0. The V gene's germline CDR1 is SGHNT and CDR2 YYREEE (reference sequence). The CDR3 runs 13 residues. The DNA for the CDR3 is TGTGCCAGCAGCGGGACAGGGGCCTACGAGCAGTACTTC. Translating gives CASSGTGAYEQYF.

V is TRBV6-6 and J is TRBJ1-5; D is undetermined. The germline V and J ends were trimmed by 0 bases and 3 bases, with 9 bases remaining between them. The germline V gene has CDR1 MNHNY and CDR2 SVGAGI (reference sequence). The CDR3 is 15 residues long. The CDR3 reads CASSYSKWDNQPQHF. The DNA for the CDR3 is TGTGCCAGCAGTTACTCGAAATGGGACAATCAGCCCCAGCATTTT.

The rearrangement links TRBV4-2 to TRBJ2-5; D gene unclear. The V end lost 0 bases, the J end lost 2 bases, and 13 bases lay between the germline ends. Germline CDR1 and CDR2: LGHNA and YNFKEQ. This CDR3 has 16 residues. The CDR3 sequence is CASSQDPVRQQETQYF. The CDR3 coding sequence is TGTGCCAGCAGCCAAGATCCTGTACGGCAACAAGAGACCCAGTACTTC.

The chain recombines TRBV7-9 with TRBJ2-3; either TRBD1 or TRBD2 may fit D (5 bases each). V was clipped by 3 bases and J by 8 bases, with 15 bases between them. The CDR3 has 14 amino acids. CDR1 is SEHNR, CDR2 FQNEAQ, per germline (reference sequence). Written as DNA, the CDR3 is TGTGCCAGCAGCTTGGGGGTCGGAATCGGTACGCAGTATTTT. Its protein product is CASSLGVGIGTQYF.

This clone showed up just once. The chain carries TRBV5-1 and TRBJ2-7; D not certain. Germline loops: CDR1 SGHRS, CDR2 YFSETQ. The CDR3 covers 13 residues. V lost 4 bases and J lost 0, with 8 bases in between. DNA of the CDR3: TGCGCCAGCAGCCTGACGGGCTCCTACGAGCAGTACTTC. Translating it yields CASSLTGSYEQYF.

CDR3 amino acids: CASSPDREPSTDTQYF. DNA of the CDR3: TGCGCCAGCAGCCCGGACAGGGAGCCTAGCACAGATACGCAGTATTTT. The chain recombines TRBV5-1 with TRBJ2-3; 8 bases are a match to TRBD1. J lost 0 bases, V lost 4 bases, and 7 bases had no gene match. CDR1 is SGHRS, CDR2 YFSETQ, per germline. The CDR3 length is 16 residues.

This chain joins TRBV7-8 and TRBJ2-4; the match to TRBD1 covers 8 bases. Trimming removed 3 bases from V and 1 base from J; junction bases left unmatched: 5. CDR3 length: 16 residues. The germline V gene has CDR1 SGHVS and CDR2 FQNEAQ. The CDR3, as DNA: TGTGCCAGCAGCTTCAGGGGGCTCGGTGCCAAAAACATTCAGTACTTC. It translates to CASSFRGLGAKNIQYF.

CDR3: CASSILGGDDTEAFF. In DNA, the CDR3 is TGCGCCAGCAGCATCCTTGGAGGGGATGACACTGAAGCTTTCTTT. This chain uses TRBV5-1 with TRBJ1-1; a possible D gene is TRBD1 (5 bases). V lost 4 bases to trimming and J lost 3 bases, with 16 bases between them. Germline assignment: CDR1 SGHRS and CDR2 YFSETQ. CDR3 length: 15 amino acids.

This chain uses TRBV11-1 with TRBJ2-5; 11 bases match TRBD2. The J segment lost 0 bases and the V segment lost 5 bases, leaving 5 bases of the junction unmatched. The CDR3 is 16 residues long. Looked up from germline, CDR1 is SGHAT and CDR2 is FQDESV (reference sequence). CDR3 residues: CASSPLAGGYQETQYF. The CDR3 nucleotides read TGTGCCAGCAGCCCCCTAGCGGGGGGCTACCAAGAGACCCAGTACTTC.

V gene TRBV7-2 combines with J gene TRBJ1-6; perhaps TRBD1 as D (6 bases). From germline, CDR1 is SGHTA and CDR2 FQGNSA. Between the trimmed V and J ends, which lost 6 bases and 12 bases, there was a span of 15 bases. The length of the CDR3 is 13 residues. The CDR3 DNA follows: TGTGCCAGCAGGGGGGGCACTTTAGGACCCCTCCACTTT. Translating it yields CASRGGTLGPLHF.

This sequence joins TRBV6-5 and TRBJ1-1; TRBD1 aligns across 8 bases. The CDR3 runs to 13 residues. The trim removed 6 bases at V and 4 bases at J, leaving 4 bases unmatched. Germline CDR1 is MNHEY and CDR2 is SVGAGI. The CDR3 reads CASSLDRATEAFF. The DNA for the CDR3 is TGTGCCAGCAGCCTGGACAGGGCCACTGAAGCTTTCTTT.

V usage is TRBV14 and J usage is TRBJ2-5; 10 nucleotides line up with TRBD2. J was trimmed by 3 bases and V by 0 bases; bases with no gene match: 7. Germline assignment: CDR1 SGHDN and CDR2 FVKESK. The CDR3 length is 17 residues. The CDR3 loop reads CASSQEPSGRAEETQYF. In DNA form, the CDR3 reads TGTGCCAGCAGCCAAGAACCAAGCGGGAGGGCGGAAGAGACCCAGTACTTC.

The chain has TRBV5-1 and TRBJ2-7; D may be TRBD1 or TRBD2 (5 bases each). Germline CDR1 SGHRS, CDR2 YFSETQ. Trimming took off 0 bases at V and 2 bases at J, with 9 bases between the two ends. CDR3 length equals 14 residues. CDR3 nucleotide sequence: TGCGCCAGCAGCTTGGGTCAGGGAGCCTACGAGCAGTACTTC. Translating gives CASSLGQGAYEQYF.

Only a few counts were recorded for this clone. V usage is TRBV5-1 and J usage is TRBJ1-5, with D perhaps matching TRBD1 (5 bases). The CDR3 extends over 19 amino acids. Germline-derived CDR1 and CDR2 are SGHRS and YFSETQ. V lost 0 bases, J lost 0 bases, and 19 bases lay in between. CDR3: CASSLAPAGSTDSNQPQHF. The CDR3 bases are TGCGCCAGCAGCTTGGCCCCCGCAGGGTCGACGGATAGCAATCAGCCCCAGCATTTT.

This sequence joins TRBV7-6 and TRBJ2-7; 8 bases align to TRBD2. This CDR3 comprises 13 residues. Germline V gene data show CDR1 as SGHVS and CDR2 as FNYEAQ. After removal of 3 bases from V and 7 bases from J, the junction contained 5 bases not matched to a gene. The DNA of the CDR3 is TGTGCCAGCAGCTTCGGGGGGGCCGGTGAGCAGTACTTC. Residues: CASSFGGAGEQYF.

The chain has TRBV5-4 and TRBJ1-3, with unresolved D. Trimming took off 5 bases at V and 2 bases at J, with 8 bases between the two ends. Germline assignment: CDR1 SGHNT and CDR2 YYREEE (reference sequence). The CDR3 is made up of 13 amino acids. The CDR3 loop reads CASSPGTGNTIYF. DNA of the CDR3: TGTGCCAGCAGTCCGGGGACTGGAAACACCATATATTTT.

The V gene is TRBV5-4, the J gene TRBJ2-1; D uncertain. V lost 3 bases to trimming and J lost 0 bases, with 13 bases between them. The germline CDR1 and CDR2 sequences are SGHNT and YYREEE (reference sequence). This CDR3 comprises 16 residues. The CDR3: CASSSPGRHSYNEQFF. CDR3 nucleotides: TGTGCCAGCAGCTCCCCCGGGCGACACTCCTACAATGAGCAGTTCTTC.

The chain has TRBV28 and TRBJ1-5; D remains unclear. This CDR3 contains 17 residues. From germline, CDR1 is MDHEN and CDR2 SYDVKM. The V and J ends lost 6 bases and 4 bases respectively, with 22 bases between them. As DNA, the CDR3 is TGTGCCAGCAGGATTGCCGGAACGAGGGCACGGAATCAGCCCCAGCATTTT. Its protein is CASRIAGTRARNQPQHF.

This clone turned up a few times. The rearrangement uses TRBV7-3 and TRBJ2-2; 11 positions match TRBD1. Germline V CDR1 and CDR2: SGHTA, FQGTGA. Trimming at V came to 2 bases and at J to 4 bases, leaving 6 bases not matched to a gene. This CDR3 region has 17 residues. Here the CDR3 reads CASSLLGTGGITGELFF. CDR3 nucleotide sequence: TGTGCCAGCAGCTTACTCGGGACAGGGGGGATCACCGGGGAGCTGTTTTTT.